The T cell receptor (beta chain) under discussion was sequenced for a study of blood T cell repertoires in COVID-19. On the study more broadly: Samples representing acute and convalescent COVID-19 were sourced from the United States, Italy and Spain.

V shed 0 bases, J shed 5 bases, and the junction held 7 bases outside the gene matches. The CDR3 loop spans 17 amino acids. Germline V gene data show CDR1 as LNHDA and CDR2 as SQIVND (reference sequence). Under the authors' procedure: For nucleated cells, counts were estimated from reference gene primer amplification. Produced via immunoSEQ multiplex PCR; TCRdb's table is partial and in-frame only. The DNA gave D and trimming, while V, J and clone size come from that table. The sample consists of 250,000 to 350,000 clones, roughly 90% of them appearing once. This sequence originates from a man aged 18 to 35 with active or convalescent COVID-19. Material for sequencing was peripheral blood. This chain joins TRBV19 and TRBJ2-1; TRBD2 matches at 10 bases. This CDR3 reads CASSIDPLAGANNEQFF. Here the CDR3 DNA reads TGTGCCAGTAGTATAGATCCCCTAGCGGGGGCAAACAATGAGCAGTTCTTC. The complete variable domain, with remaining parts taken from reference TRBV19 and TRBJ2-1, reads DGGITQSPKYLFRKEGQNVTLSCEQNLNHDAMYWYRQDPGQGLRLIYYSQIVNDFQKGDIAEGYSVSREKKESFPLTVTSAQKNPTAFYLCASSIDPLAGANNEQFFGPGTRLTVL.